This T cell receptor beta chain was sequenced during a study of control samples from healthy donors and cancer patients. Sequencing used immunoSEQ multiplex PCR; TCRdb keeps in-frame clones, though not all of them. Of around 100,000 clones listed, about 89% are singletons. This CDR3 contains 15 residues. The germline V gene encodes CDR1 KGHSH and CDR2 LQKENI. V lost 3 bases, J lost 6 bases, and 10 bases stayed unmatched. This clonotype was obtained from a man in his fifties or sixties with lung cancer. The rearrangement links TRBV18 to TRBJ2-7; TRBD1 agrees at 8 bases. Material for sequencing was PBMCs. CDR3 sequence reads: CASSPFSEGTGEQYV. The CDR3 DNA is TGTGCCAGCTCACCGTTCTCCGAGGGGACAGGCGAGCAGTACGTC.